This T cell receptor beta chain was obtained from a study of blood T cell repertoires in COVID-19. As for the study in general: From the United States, Italy and Spain came samples of acute and convalescent COVID-19. From T cells, B-cell-depleted T cells, or PBMCs came the material, which was cDNA or gDNA.

In the original workflow: Amplification from reference gene primers served as the basis for estimated nucleated cell counts. Using immunoSEQ multiplex PCR, the repertoire was profiled, and TCRdb retains in-frame clones only, with some absent. That table supplies the V and J calls and clone size; D and trimming were determined from the DNA. The sample consists of about 300,000 clones, approximately 85% of them appearing once. The specimen sequenced was peripheral blood. The TCR originated in a man aged 18 to 29 with active or convalescent COVID-19.

The CDR3 DNA follows: TGCGCCAGCAGCGCCAGCAGGGTTGGCTACACCTTC. As protein: CASSASRVGYTF. V is TRBV5-1 and J is TRBJ1-2, with D possibly being TRBD1 (5 bases). The length of the CDR3 is 12 residues. Germline CDR1 and CDR2: SGHRS and YFSETQ. The V end lost 4 bases, the J end lost 7 bases, and 11 bases lay between the germline ends.